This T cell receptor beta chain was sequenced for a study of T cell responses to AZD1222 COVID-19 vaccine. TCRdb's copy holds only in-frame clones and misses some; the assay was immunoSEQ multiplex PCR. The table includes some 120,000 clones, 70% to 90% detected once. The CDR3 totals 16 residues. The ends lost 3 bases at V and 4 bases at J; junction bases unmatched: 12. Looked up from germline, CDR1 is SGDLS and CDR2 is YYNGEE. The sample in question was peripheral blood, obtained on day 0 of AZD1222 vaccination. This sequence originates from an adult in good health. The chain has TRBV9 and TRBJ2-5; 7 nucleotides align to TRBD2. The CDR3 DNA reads TGTGCCAGCAGCGCCACCGGGGCGGGAGCCGGAGAGACCCAGTACTTC. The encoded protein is CASSATGAGAGETQYF.